Below are 25 T cell receptor beta chains sequenced from a single sample in a study of blood T cell repertoires in COVID-19 (dated by TCRdb to the early 2020s). Library creation used the immunoSEQ multiplex PCR assay. The table was pulled from immuneACCESS by TCRdb, which kept in-frame rearrangements only. Such tables lose some clones; where checked, under half of the loss comes from unresolved V genes, and the rest has no known cause. Across this sample there are 46,000 or so clones, with roughly 80% seen only once. The top ten constitute roughly 12% of the sample. The source material was peripheral blood. The receptors were gathered from a human donor in a cohort sampled during active COVID-19.

V gene TRBV9 combines with J gene TRBJ1-6; TRBD1 matches 9 bases. This CDR3 region has 15 residues. Germline loops: CDR1 SGDLS, CDR2 YYNGEE. V was pared by 5 bases and J by 9 bases, with 9 bases of the junction left unmatched. This CDR3 reads CASSPMTGGGSPLHF. CDR3 sequence (DNA): TGTGCCAGCAGTCCAATGACAGGGGGTGGTTCACCCCTCCACTTT. Based on the CDR3 plus reference TRBV9 and TRBJ1-6, the full variable domain is DSGVTQTPKHLITATGQRVTLRCSPRSGDLSVYWYQQSLDQGLQFLIQYYNGEERAKGNILERFSAQQFPDLHSELNLSSLELGDSALYFCASSPMTGGGSPLHFGNGTRLTVT.

There are a few counts of this clone. The chain combines TRBV7-2 with TRBJ1-1, with a weak D call TRBD1 (5 bases). V was shortened by 2 bases and J by 2 bases, with 9 bases between the two germline ends. This CDR3 comprises 14 residues. Per the germline V gene, CDR1 is SGHTA and CDR2 is FQGNSA. CDR3 DNA sequence: TGTGCCAGCAGCTTAATAGGGGCAAACACTGAAGCTTTCTTT. Its protein product is CASSLIGANTEAFF.

This clone was seen just once. J is TRBJ1-5 and V is TRBV5-6; D may be TRBD1 (6 bases). Deletions cut 1 base from V and 2 bases from J, with 13 bases between. This CDR3 region has 16 residues. CDR1 SGHDT and CDR2 YYEEEE come from the germline V gene. The CDR3 nucleotides are TGTGCCAGCAGCTTGTCAGGGGCGGTCGGCAATCAGCCCCAGCATTTT. This gives the protein CASSLSGAVGNQPQHF.

This clone was counted a few times. The rearrangement uses TRBV7-9 and TRBJ1-1; D uncertain. The CDR3 totals 15 residues. Germline CDR1 reads SEHNR; CDR2 reads FQNEAQ (reference sequence). Between the trimmed V and J ends, which lost 4 bases and 5 bases, there was a span of 17 bases. The CDR3 loop reads CASSSPRGGITEAFF. CDR3 coding DNA: TGTGCCAGCAGCTCCCCTAGAGGAGGGATTACTGAAGCTTTCTTT.

The J gene is TRBJ1-5, the V gene TRBV19; TRBD1 matches 10 bases. Germline V CDR1 and CDR2: LNHDA, SQIVND (reference sequence). The J segment lost 11 bases and the V segment lost 6 bases, leaving 10 bases of the junction unmatched. This CDR3 has 14 amino acids. The DNA for the CDR3 is TGTGCCAGTAGATTCCGGGACAGGGGTACGTCCCAGCATTTT. Protein sequence: CASRFRDRGTSQHF.

The chain carries TRBV19 and TRBJ1-2; D is possibly TRBD1 (5 bases). Trimming cost V 6 bases and J 2 bases, with 13 bases left between them. Germline loops: CDR1 LNHDA, CDR2 SQIVND (reference sequence). The CDR3 is 14 amino acids. CDR3: CASRTQGSNYGYTF. DNA of the CDR3: TGTGCCAGTAGAACGCAGGGTTCCAACTATGGCTACACCTTC.

The V gene is TRBV19, the J gene TRBJ1-1, with 7 bases identical to TRBD1. From germline, CDR1 is LNHDA and CDR2 SQIVND (reference sequence). The CDR3 loop spans 12 amino acids. J lost 4 bases, V lost 7 bases, and 3 bases had no gene match. For the CDR3, the DNA is TGTGCCAGTAAGGACAGGTCCACTGAAGCTTTCTTT. This codes for CASKDRSTEAFF.

This rearrangement joins TRBV6-1 to TRBJ1-5, with D maybe TRBD1 (5 bases). V was pared by 3 bases and J by 7 bases, with 13 bases between. Germline assignment: CDR1 MNHNS and CDR2 SASEGT. The CDR3 runs to 14 residues. This CDR3 is CASSDRWEGQPQHF. The CDR3 nucleotides read TGTGCCAGCAGTGATAGGTGGGAGGGGCAGCCCCAGCATTTT.

This clone has only a few counts. The chain combines TRBV11-2 with TRBJ1-2; 9 bases agree with TRBD1. After removal of 7 bases from V and 8 bases from J, the junction contained 20 bases not matched to a gene. Germline V gene data show CDR1 as SGHAT and CDR2 as FQNNGV. The CDR3 extends over 17 amino acids. CDR3 in amino acids: CASTSLRDREKLGGYTF. In DNA, the CDR3 is TGTGCCAGCACTTCGCTCCGGGACAGGGAAAAGCTCGGGGGCTACACCTTC.

This chain connects TRBV7-6 to TRBJ1-2; 7 bases map to TRBD1. CDR1 is SGHVS and CDR2 is FNYEAQ in the germline V gene. The trim removed 0 bases at V and 4 bases at J, leaving 11 bases unmatched. The CDR3 contains 17 residues. This CDR3 reads CASSLASGTAGSYGYTF. Here the CDR3 DNA reads TGTGCCAGCAGCTTAGCCTCCGGGACAGCAGGTAGCTATGGCTACACCTTC.

CDR3 in amino acids: CAWTGGNTIYF. The DNA for the CDR3 is TGTGCCTGGACGGGAGGAAACACCATATATTTT. The V call is TRBV30, the J call TRBJ1-3; no firm D call. Germline V gene data show CDR1 as GTSNPN and CDR2 as SVGIG (reference sequence). V was shortened by 4 bases and J by 4 bases, with 5 bases between the two germline ends. The CDR3 totals 11 residues.

V usage is TRBV7-9 and J usage is TRBJ1-2; no reliable D call. Deletions cut 5 bases from V and 8 bases from J, with 15 bases between. CDR1 is SEHNR, CDR2 FQNEAQ, per germline (reference sequence). The CDR3 loop spans 13 amino acids. DNA for the CDR3: TGTGCCAGCAGCCCGAACCCCCCTAGGGGCTACACCTTC. Encoded protein: CASSPNPPRGYTF.

The chain joins TRBV28 to TRBJ1-1; D perhaps matches TRBD1 (6 bases). Trimming cost V 3 bases and J 1 base, with 15 bases left between them. The CDR3 loop spans 16 amino acids. Germline V CDR1 and CDR2: MDHEN, SYDVKM. The CDR3 nucleotides are TGTGCCAGCAGTTTTGGTCATGGACAGTCGAACACTGAAGCTTTCTTT. Its translation: CASSFGHGQSNTEAFF. The complete variable domain, with remaining parts taken from reference TRBV28 and TRBJ1-1, reads DVKVTQSSRYLVKRTGEKVFLECVQDMDHENMFWYRQDPGLGLRLIYFSYDVKMKEKGDIPEGYSVSREKKERFSLILESASTNQTSMYLCASSFGHGQSNTEAFFGQGTRLTVV.

The chain has TRBV15 and TRBJ1-1; D remains ambiguous. The V gene lost 8 bases and the J gene lost 5 bases, with 12 bases spanning the gap. The CDR3 totals 12 residues. The germline gives CDR1 LNHNV, CDR2 YYDKDF (reference sequence). The CDR3 loop reads CATSGFGTEAFF. The CDR3 nucleotides read TGTGCCACCTCAGGTTTTGGAACTGAAGCTTTCTTT. Variable domain in full (rest from reference TRBV15 and TRBJ1-1): DAMVIQNPRYQVTQFGKPVTLSCSQTLNHNVMYWYQQKSSQAPKLLFHYYDKDFNNEADTPDNFQSRRPNTSFCFLDIRSPGLGDTAMYLCATSGFGTEAFFGQGTRLTVV.

The chain links TRBV6-1 to TRBJ1-2, with TRBD1 as a possible D gene (5 bases). V gave up 3 bases and J gave up 4 bases, with 12 bases separating them. From germline, CDR1 is MNHNS and CDR2 SASEGT. The CDR3 has 14 residues. The CDR3 DNA follows: TGTGCCAGCAGTGACACGCGGGGCAGCTATGGCTACACCTTC. Translation gives CASSDTRGSYGYTF.

The chain is built from TRBV19 and TRBJ2-6, with a tentative D call TRBD1 (6 bases). Germline CDR1 is LNHDA and CDR2 is SQIVND (reference sequence). The CDR3 has 15 amino acids. With 6 bases removed from V and 0 bases from J, the gap between germline ends came to 9 bases. The CDR3 here is CASRVDSSGANVLTF. For the CDR3, the DNA is TGTGCCAGTAGGGTGGACAGCTCTGGGGCCAACGTCCTGACTTTC.

The chain carries TRBV5-1 and TRBJ2-7, with 7 bases fitting TRBD1. Germline V CDR1 and CDR2: SGHRS, YFSETQ. Unmatched junction bases numbered 9, after V lost 3 bases and J lost 3 bases. CDR3 size: 15 residues. DNA for the CDR3: TGCGCCAGCAGCTCAAGACAGGGAAATGGCTACGAGCAGTACTTC. Encoded protein: CASSSRQGNGYEQYF.

The chain carries TRBV6-2 or TRBV6-3 and TRBJ1-2; 7 bases fit TRBD1. The germline CDR1 and CDR2 sequences are MNHEY and SVGEGT. V was clipped by 2 bases and J by 8 bases; unmatched bases: 5. There are 13 residues in the CDR3. CDR3 DNA sequence: TGTGCCAGCAGTTACATAGGGGGCCGGGGCTACACCTTC. Its protein product is CASSYIGGRGYTF.

The chain joins TRBV13 to TRBJ2-5, with 10 positions matching TRBD2. The V and J ends lost 0 bases and 5 bases, in that order; junction bases with no gene match: 6. CDR3 size: 16 residues. Per the germline V gene, CDR1 is PRHDT and CDR2 is FYEKMQ (reference sequence). CDR3 nucleotides: TGTGCCAGCAGCTTAGGTAGACTAGCGGGTATCGAGACCCAGTACTTC. Translation: CASSLGRLAGIETQYF.

The chain has TRBV28 and TRBJ1-5; unclear D gene. The CDR3 runs 12 residues. Germline lookup yields CDR1 MDHEN and CDR2 SYDVKM. Trimming shortened V by 6 bases and J by 4 bases, and 7 bases separated the two germline ends. Here the CDR3 reads CASRHENQPQHF. CDR3 sequence (DNA): TGTGCCAGCAGGCACGAGAATCAGCCCCAGCATTTT.

The chain carries TRBV7-7 and TRBJ2-5; D unresolved. Looked up from germline, CDR1 is SSHAT and CDR2 is FNYEAQ (reference sequence). Between the trimmed V and J ends, which lost 2 bases and 5 bases, there was a span of 9 bases. The length of the CDR3 is 13 residues. CDR3 DNA: TGTGCCAGCAGCTTAAACCAGTTGGAGACCCAGTACTTC. Its translation is CASSLNQLETQYF.

The chain recombines TRBV4-1 with TRBJ2-3; 8 positions match TRBD1. This CDR3 contains 15 residues. With V trimmed by 1 base and J by 6 bases, 6 bases remained unmatched. Germline V gene data show CDR1 as MGHRA and CDR2 as YSYEKL. This CDR3 reads CASSQVQGAADTQYF. The DNA for the CDR3 is TGCGCCAGCAGCCAAGTTCAGGGGGCGGCGGATACGCAGTATTTT.

The chain recombines TRBV28 with TRBJ2-7; tentatively, D is TRBD2 (5 bases). Germline V gene sequence: CDR1 MDHEN, CDR2 SYDVKM. V gave up 3 bases and J gave up 7 bases, with 10 bases separating them. This CDR3 has 12 residues. CDR3 residues: CASSFFTGEQYF. The CDR3 nucleotides are TGTGCCAGCAGTTTCTTTACGGGGGAGCAGTACTTC.

The chain links TRBV5-1 to TRBJ1-5, with a possible D match to TRBD1 (6 bases). This CDR3 region has 15 residues. V was clipped by 0 bases and J by 3 bases, with 10 bases between them. The germline V gene encodes CDR1 SGHRS and CDR2 YFSETQ. CDR3 protein: CASSLEWGPNQPQHF. Written as DNA, the CDR3 is TGCGCCAGCAGCTTGGAGTGGGGGCCCAATCAGCCCCAGCATTTT.

The chain links TRBV5-4 to TRBJ1-2; 8 bases map to TRBD1. This CDR3 region has 15 residues. The ends lost 0 bases at V and 4 bases at J; junction bases unmatched: 5. Germline CDR1 is SGHNT and CDR2 is YYREEE (reference sequence). CDR3 in amino acids: CASSLGTGKLYGYTF. DNA of the CDR3: TGTGCCAGCAGCTTGGGGACAGGGAAACTCTATGGCTACACCTTC.